This entry describes one T cell receptor (beta chain). Germline V CDR1 and CDR2: MGHRA, YSYEKL. This CDR3 comprises 16 residues. Trimming took 0 bases from V and 0 from J, leaving 11 bases between them. The data belong to a study of blood T cell repertoires in COVID-19. The assay was immunoSEQ multiplex PCR, and TCRdb's table has in-frame clones only and misses some. The sample consists of around 300,000 clones, 86% of them appearing once. This sequence originates from a woman aged 25-40 years with active or convalescent COVID-19. What was sequenced was peripheral blood. The rearrangement uses TRBV4-1 and TRBJ1-2; no firm D call. CDR3 nucleotide sequence: TGCGCCAGCAGCCAAGAAGCGTCAGTTACTAACTATGGCTACACCTTC. This sequence encodes CASSQEASVTNYGYTF.